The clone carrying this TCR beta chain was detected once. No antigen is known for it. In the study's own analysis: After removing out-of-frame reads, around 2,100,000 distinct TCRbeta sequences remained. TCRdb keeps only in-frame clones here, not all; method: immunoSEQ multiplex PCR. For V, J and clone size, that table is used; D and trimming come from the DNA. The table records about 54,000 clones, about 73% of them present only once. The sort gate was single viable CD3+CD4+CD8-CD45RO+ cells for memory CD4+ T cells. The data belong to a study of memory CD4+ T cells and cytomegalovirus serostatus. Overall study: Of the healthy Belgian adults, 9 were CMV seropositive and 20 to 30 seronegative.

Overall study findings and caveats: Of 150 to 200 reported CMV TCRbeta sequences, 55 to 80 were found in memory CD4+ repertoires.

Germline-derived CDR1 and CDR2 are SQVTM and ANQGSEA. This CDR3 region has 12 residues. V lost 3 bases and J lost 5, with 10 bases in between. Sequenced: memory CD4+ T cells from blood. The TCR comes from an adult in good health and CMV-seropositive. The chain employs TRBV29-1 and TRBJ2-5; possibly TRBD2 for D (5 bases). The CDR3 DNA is TGCAGCGTTGAGGGAGTAGGGGAGACCCAGTACTTC. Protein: CSVEGVGETQYF.